The 16 T cell receptor beta chains presented below share a single source sample, sequenced in a study of shared clonotypes between healthy human individuals. The naive CD8 fraction comprised CD45RO-negative cells positively selected for CCR7 and excluded terminally differentiated effector memory CD45RA+ cells. The assay was immunoSEQ multiplex PCR, and TCRdb's table has in-frame clones only and misses some. The sample has about 2 million clones; about 95% are singletons. The sample taken for sequencing was naive CD8+ T cells sorted from blood. These receptors were collected from a man between 18 and 29 years old in good health.

The chain employs TRBV14 and TRBJ2-7; D assignment may be TRBD1 or TRBD2 (5 bases each). Germline V gene data show CDR1 as SGHDN and CDR2 as FVKESK. The ends were cut back, 2 bases at V and 3 bases at J, with 14 bases in the middle. The CDR3 is 15 amino acids. CDR3 in DNA: TGTGCCAGCAGCCAAATGCAGGGAGAAAGCTACGAGCAGTACTTC. Its translation: CASSQMQGESYEQYF.

This chain joins TRBV2 and TRBJ2-7; D may be TRBD1 or TRBD2 (7 bases each). Germline V CDR1 and CDR2: SNHLY, FYNNEI. The CDR3 extends over 14 amino acids. V was clipped by 3 bases and J by 3 bases, with 12 bases between them. In nucleotides, the CDR3 is TGTGCCAGCAGTGACCCCAGGGGGGGCTACGAGCAGTACTTC. Its protein product is CASSDPRGGYEQYF.

The V gene is TRBV11-3, the J gene TRBJ2-3; D remains ambiguous. Germline V gives CDR1 SGHNT, CDR2 YENEEA. The V gene lost 3 bases and the J gene lost 5 bases, with 3 bases spanning the gap. The CDR3 extends over 11 amino acids. CDR3 amino acids: CASSFGDTQYF. Here the CDR3 DNA reads TGTGCCAGCAGCTTCGGAGATACGCAGTATTTT.

CDR3 protein: CASSSATGAKNIQYF. The DNA of the CDR3 is TGTGCCAGCAGCTCAGCGACCGGGGCCAAAAACATTCAGTACTTC. V gene TRBV13 combines with J gene TRBJ2-4; D call uncertain. The CDR3 runs 15 residues. Trimming removed 4 bases from V and 1 base from J, with 11 bases in between. The germline V gene encodes CDR1 PRHDT and CDR2 FYEKMQ (reference sequence).

V and J are TRBV6-6 and TRBJ1-5, with TRBD1 as a possible D gene (5 bases). This CDR3 region has 15 residues. Between the trimmed V and J ends, which lost 0 bases and 6 bases, there was a span of 12 bases. Looked up from germline, CDR1 is MNHNY and CDR2 is SVGAGI (reference sequence). CDR3: CASSYSIGAVQPQHF. The CDR3 bases are TGTGCCAGCAGTTACTCGATTGGGGCAGTTCAGCCCCAGCATTTT.

The rearrangement uses TRBV10-3 and TRBJ2-3; D assignment may be TRBD1 or TRBD2 (5 bases each). Trimming took off 4 bases at V and 6 bases at J, with 11 bases between the two ends. Germline V gives CDR1 ENHRY, CDR2 SYGVKD. This CDR3 spans 13 amino acids. CDR3 DNA: TGTGCCATCAGTGGGGGGTCAGGGGATACGCAGTATTTT. Translation: CAISGGSGDTQYF.

This clone was detected once. This sequence joins TRBV11-1 and TRBJ2-7, with 9 bases aligning to TRBD1. J was trimmed by 3 bases and V by 5 bases; bases with no gene match: 5. The CDR3 loop spans 14 amino acids. CDR1 SGHAT and CDR2 FQDESV come from the germline V gene (reference sequence). In DNA, the CDR3 is TGTGCCAGCAGCGGGGGGACAGGGAGCTACGAGCAGTACTTC. This translates into CASSGGTGSYEQYF.

The chain has TRBV5-1 and TRBJ2-5; a weak D match, TRBD2 (5 bases). The CDR3 is 19 residues long. The germline V gene encodes CDR1 SGHRS and CDR2 YFSETQ. The V and J ends lost 3 bases and 1 base respectively, with 25 bases between them. CDR3 DNA sequence: TGCGCCAGCAGCTATGCCCGACGGGATGTCGTATCGGGCCAAGAGACCCAGTACTTC. It codes for CASSYARRDVVSGQETQYF.

The V and J genes are TRBV15 and TRBJ2-3, with TRBD2 matching over 16 bases. CDR1 and CDR2 from the germline V gene are LNHNV and YYDKDF (reference sequence). The CDR3 sequence is 16 residues long. The V segment lost 6 bases and the J segment 4 bases; nucleotides outside the gene matches: 4. The chain's CDR3 is CATSTGLAGGADTQYF. CDR3 in DNA: TGTGCCACCAGTACGGGACTAGCGGGGGGGGCAGATACGCAGTATTTT.

This sequence joins TRBV19 and TRBJ2-1; TRBD2 is a possible D gene (6 bases). V lost 6 bases, J lost 6 bases, and 12 bases lay in between. CDR1 and CDR2 (germline): LNHDA, SQIVND (reference sequence). The CDR3 extends over 13 amino acids. The CDR3 loop is CASSPYGGNEQFF. CDR3 DNA: TGTGCCAGTAGCCCCTACGGGGGCAATGAGCAGTTCTTC.

V usage is TRBV7-9 and J usage is TRBJ2-7; D call uncertain. Germline lookup yields CDR1 SEHNR and CDR2 FQNEAQ (reference sequence). V lost 1 base and J lost 5, with 9 bases in between. The CDR3 spans 13 residues. The CDR3 DNA reads as TGTGCCAGCAGCTTAGGGGCGAGGAACGAGCAGTACTTC. Its translation: CASSLGARNEQYF.

In DNA, the CDR3 is TGTGCTAGTGGTTTGGTACAGGTTTCGTACAATGAGCAGTTCTTC. Residues: CASGLVQVSYNEQFF. V gene TRBV12-5 combines with J gene TRBJ2-1; a weak D match, TRBD1 (5 bases). CDR1 LGHNT and CDR2 FRNRAP come from the germline V gene. This CDR3 contains 15 residues. Trimming removed 0 bases from V and 4 bases from J, with 10 bases in between.

This chain joins TRBV5-1 and TRBJ2-2, with D possibly being TRBD1 (5 bases). Germline V gene sequence: CDR1 SGHRS, CDR2 YFSETQ. CDR3 size: 16 residues. V was cut by 3 bases and J by 1 base, with 13 bases left in between. This chain's CDR3 is CASSSAQGLNTGELFF. The CDR3 DNA reads TGCGCCAGCAGCTCCGCGCAGGGCCTGAACACCGGGGAGCTGTTTTTT.

This chain connects TRBV28 to TRBJ2-1; no clear D gene. V was cut by 5 bases and J by 4 bases, with 15 bases left in between. The CDR3 length is 15 residues. Germline V gives CDR1 MDHEN, CDR2 SYDVKM. The CDR3 DNA is TGTGCCAGCAGTCCTCCGGAAGGACGGTACAATGAGCAGTTCTTC. Amino acid sequence: CASSPPEGRYNEQFF. The entire variable domain, with the rest obtained from reference TRBV28 and TRBJ2-1, is as follows: DVKVTQSSRYLVKRTGEKVFLECVQDMDHENMFWYRQDPGLGLRLIYFSYDVKMKEKGDIPEGYSVSREKKERFSLILESASTNQTSMYLCASSPPEGRYNEQFFGPGTRLTVL.

V gene TRBV6-5 combines with J gene TRBJ2-5, with D tentatively TRBD1 (5 bases). Trimming shortened V by 0 bases and J by 1 base, and 9 bases separated the two germline ends. Looked up from germline, CDR1 is MNHEY and CDR2 is SVGAGI. This CDR3 is built from 15 residues. The CDR3 reads CASSYSLGAQETQYF. In nucleotides, the CDR3 is TGTGCCAGCAGTTACTCCCTTGGGGCCCAAGAGACCCAGTACTTC.

This clone was counted between two and nine times. The V call is TRBV5-4, the J call TRBJ1-2; a weak D match, TRBD1 (5 bases). CDR3 length equals 13 residues. Looked up from germline, CDR1 is SGHNT and CDR2 is YYREEE (reference sequence). Trimming took off 4 bases at V and 4 bases at J, with 11 bases between the two ends. The CDR3 protein is CASSVGTGYGYTF. Here the CDR3 DNA reads TGTGCCAGCAGCGTAGGGACTGGCTATGGCTACACCTTC.